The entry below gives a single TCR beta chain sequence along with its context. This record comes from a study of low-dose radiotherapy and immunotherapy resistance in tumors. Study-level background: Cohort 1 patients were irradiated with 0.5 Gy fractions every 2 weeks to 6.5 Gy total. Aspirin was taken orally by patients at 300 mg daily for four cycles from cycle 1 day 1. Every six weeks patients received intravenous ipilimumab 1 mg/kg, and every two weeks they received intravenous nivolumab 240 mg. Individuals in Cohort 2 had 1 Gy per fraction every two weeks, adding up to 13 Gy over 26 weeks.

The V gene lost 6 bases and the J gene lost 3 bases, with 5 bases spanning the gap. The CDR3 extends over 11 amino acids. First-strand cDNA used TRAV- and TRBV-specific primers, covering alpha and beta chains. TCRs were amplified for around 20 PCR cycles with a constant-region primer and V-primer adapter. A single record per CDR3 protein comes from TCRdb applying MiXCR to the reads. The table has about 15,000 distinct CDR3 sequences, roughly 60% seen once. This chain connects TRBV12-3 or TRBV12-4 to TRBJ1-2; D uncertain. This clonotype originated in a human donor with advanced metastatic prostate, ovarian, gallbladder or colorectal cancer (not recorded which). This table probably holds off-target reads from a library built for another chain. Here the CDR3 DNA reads TGTGCCAGCAGAAGGTACTATGGCTACACCTTC. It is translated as CASRRYYGYTF.